This T cell receptor (beta chain) comes out of a study of blood T cells in healthy people across ages. The second PCR ran about 7 to 12 cycles with a sample-barcoded 5' primer and J-beta primers. TCRdb re-called the 5' RACE reads with MiXCR, one entry per CDR3 protein. The sample carries 1.6 million or so distinct CDR3 sequences, about 35% recorded once. The length of the CDR3 is 14 residues. V gave up 5 bases and J gave up 5 bases, with 13 bases separating them. Germline assignment: CDR1 MNHEY and CDR2 SMNVEV (reference sequence). The chain recombines TRBV27 with TRBJ1-5; D call uncertain. Specimen: blood. This clonotype originated in a woman in her twenties or thirties in good health. The CDR3 spells CASSLQAEDQPQHF. CDR3 bases: TGTGCCAGCAGTCTCCAGGCCGAGGATCAGCCCCAGCATTTT.